Following are 26 T cell receptor beta chains from one sample sequenced in a study of beta chain features in type 1 diabetes. Findings of the study overall: In all four CD4+ subsets, TCRB CDR3 length was significantly, moderately reduced in type 1 diabetes.

These receptors lack a known antigen. Every isolated RNA sample was fully reverse transcribed, so sequencing captured expressed TCRB transcripts. Sequencing was performed with immunoSEQ multiplex PCR; in TCRdb, only in-frame clones are kept and a portion is missing. The sample records 500,000 to 650,000 clones, around an eighth being singletons. Sample: naive CD4+ T cells from blood. The receptor source for this set is a man aged 25 to 40 with type 1 diabetes.

This clone was counted between two and nine times. The chain has TRBV29-1 and TRBJ2-1, with D uncertain. Trimming removed 7 bases from V and 2 bases from J, with 15 bases in between. The germline gives CDR1 SQVTM, CDR2 ANQGSEA. The CDR3 runs 14 residues. For the CDR3, the DNA is TGCAGCGCTGACCCGGGTGGGGCCTACAATGAGCAGTTCTTC. As protein: CSADPGGAYNEQFF.

CDR3 in amino acids: CASSPGTGPGAFF. CDR3 coding DNA: TGTGCCAGCTCCCCCGGGACAGGGCCGGGGGCTTTCTTT. V and J are TRBV18 and TRBJ1-1; 9 bases match TRBD1. The CDR3 is made up of 13 amino acids. CDR1 and CDR2 (germline): KGHSH, LQKENI. The V segment lost 6 bases and the J segment 11 bases; nucleotides outside the gene matches: 10.

The chain uses TRBV5-1 and TRBJ1-2; D unclear. This CDR3 contains 12 residues. V lost 7 bases, J lost 6 bases, and 13 bases lay in between. In germline, CDR1 is SGHRS, CDR2 YFSETQ. The CDR3 sequence: CASGFPEDGYTF. As DNA, the CDR3 is TGCGCCAGCGGTTTCCCAGAAGATGGCTACACCTTC.

The chain is built from TRBV7-2 and TRBJ1-1; D uncertain. Germline CDR1 SGHTA, CDR2 FQGNSA. The V and J ends lost 4 bases and 9 bases respectively, with 12 bases between them. This CDR3 comprises 12 residues. CDR3 residues: CASSSTIVKAFF. CDR3 DNA sequence: TGTGCCAGCAGCTCAACGATAGTTAAAGCTTTCTTT. The complete variable domain, with remaining parts taken from reference TRBV7-2 and TRBJ1-1, reads GAGVSQSPSNKVTEKGKDVELRCDPISGHTALYWYRQSLGQGLEFLIYFQGNSAPDKSGLPSDRFSAERTGGSVSTLTIQRTQQEDSAVYLCASSSTIVKAFFGQGTRLTVV.

This sequence joins TRBV7-2 and TRBJ2-5, with 12 bases fitting TRBD2. Germline CDR1 reads SGHTA; CDR2 reads FQGNSA. Losses at the gene ends were 4 bases for V and 2 bases for J; bases not matched to a gene: 2. The CDR3 runs 15 residues. The CDR3 coding sequence is TGTGCCAGCAGCTCGACTAGCGGGGGTCAAGAGACCCAGTACTTC. As protein: CASSSTSGGQETQYF.

The gene calls are TRBV25-1 and TRBJ1-2; maybe TRBD1 (5 bases). Germline V gene sequence: CDR1 MGHDK, CDR2 SYGVNS. The CDR3 sequence is 14 residues long. Deletions cut 5 bases from V and 8 bases from J, with 18 bases between. The CDR3 coding sequence is TGTGCCAGCAGTTCTGATTGGGGGGTTGGAGGCTACACCTTC. It yields the protein CASSSDWGVGGYTF.

This CDR3 reads CSVSAKINEKLFF. CDR3 DNA: TGCAGCGTATCGGCAAAAATAAATGAAAAACTGTTTTTT. This sequence joins TRBV29-1 and TRBJ1-4; D call uncertain. Germline V gene lookup returns CDR1 SQVTM and CDR2 ANQGSEA. There are 13 residues in the CDR3. Trimming removed 6 bases at V and 5 bases at J, with 13 bases between.

This clone was recorded once. The J gene is TRBJ1-5, the V gene TRBV6-5; D uncertain. Germline V CDR1 and CDR2: MNHEY, SVGAGI. This CDR3 spans 14 amino acids. V lost 4 bases and J 0 bases, leaving 7 bases between the germline ends. CDR3 DNA: TGTGCCAGCAGTTCCGGCTATAGCAATCAGCCCCAGCATTTT. Its protein is CASSSGYSNQPQHF.

This sequence joins TRBV7-2 and TRBJ2-7; 8 bases match TRBD1. This CDR3 has 15 amino acids. The J segment lost 4 bases and the V segment lost 8 bases, leaving 13 bases of the junction unmatched. Germline-derived CDR1 and CDR2 are SGHTA and FQGNSA. CDR3 in DNA: TGTGCCAGCCGCTCCAACAGGGGGGATTTTTACGAGCAGTACTTC. It specifies CASRSNRGDFYEQYF.

This clone was seen a handful of times. V and J are TRBV2 and TRBJ1-2; D is unclear. This CDR3 has 14 residues. The V gene lost 7 bases and the J gene lost 0 bases, with 12 bases spanning the gap. The germline CDR1 and CDR2 sequences are SNHLY and FYNNEI. CDR3 amino acids: CASKPGLTNYGYTF. Written as DNA, the CDR3 is TGTGCCAGCAAACCCGGACTGACTAACTATGGCTACACCTTC.

The genes are TRBV2 and TRBJ2-5, with D perhaps TRBD1 (8 bases). V lost 9 bases, J lost 4 bases, and 18 bases lay in between. The CDR3 has 14 residues. Germline CDR1 is SNHLY and CDR2 is FYNNEI. The CDR3 nucleotides read TGTGCCAGTCACCTCACAGGGGGGGGAGAGACCCAGTACTTC. Amino acid sequence: CASHLTGGGETQYF.

There are a few counts of this clone. The V and J genes are TRBV6-1 and TRBJ1-2; 8 nucleotides line up with TRBD1. The CDR3 runs 17 residues. Looked up from germline, CDR1 is MNHNS and CDR2 is SASEGT. The V and J ends lost 2 bases and 4 bases, in that order; junction bases with no gene match: 12. CDR3 sequence reads: CASSERPQGAGGYGYTF. The DNA for the CDR3 is TGTGCCAGCAGTGAACGTCCCCAGGGGGCAGGAGGCTATGGCTACACCTTC.

This clone was counted between two and nine times. The chain couples TRBV4-3 to TRBJ2-7, with 7 bases fitting TRBD1. Germline CDR1 is LGHNA and CDR2 is YSLEER. The CDR3 totals 15 residues. The V gene end was trimmed by 1 base and the J gene end by 2 bases; junction bases not matched to a gene: 5. The CDR3 DNA follows: TGCGCCAGCAGCCAAGGAGTGCAGGGGGCCTACGAGCAGTACTTC. Residues: CASSQGVQGAYEQYF.

Only a few counts were recorded for this clone. This chain links TRBV12-5 with TRBJ1-5; perhaps TRBD1 as D (6 bases). Trimming left V 3 bases short and J 5 bases short, with 14 bases between. Germline V gene sequence: CDR1 LGHNT, CDR2 FRNRAP. The length of the CDR3 is 15 residues. The CDR3, as DNA: TGTGCTAGTGGTTTAGAACAGGGCGGAGATCAGCCCCAGCATTTT. Amino acid sequence: CASGLEQGGDQPQHF.

This clone was picked up a small number of times. The chain couples TRBV18 to TRBJ1-4, with TRBD1 as a possible D gene (6 bases). The V end was cut by 6 bases, the J end by 12 bases, with 11 bases between. The CDR3 covers 11 residues. Per germline, CDR1 KGHSH and CDR2 LQKENI. The CDR3 is CASSRQAELFF. The CDR3 nucleotides read TGTGCCAGCTCTCGACAGGCTGAACTGTTTTTT.

In this sample, this clone turned up a few times. The chain couples TRBV30 to TRBJ2-3; D tentatively fits TRBD1 or TRBD2 (5 bases each). Per germline, CDR1 GTSNPN and CDR2 SVGIG (reference sequence). Trimming cost V 3 bases and J 4 bases, with 17 bases left between them. The CDR3 totals 15 residues. CDR3 coding DNA: TGTGCCTGGAGGCGGGCCTGGGGGACCCCAGATACGCAGTATTTT. This translates into CAWRRAWGTPDTQYF.

The rearrangement links TRBV11-3 to TRBJ1-2; TRBD1 agrees at 8 bases. Germline V gene data show CDR1 as SGHNT and CDR2 as YENEEA. J was trimmed by 7 bases and V by 4 bases; bases with no gene match: 2. This CDR3 comprises 12 residues. The CDR3 here is CASSYGQGGYTF. The CDR3 nucleotides are TGTGCCAGCAGCTACGGACAGGGTGGCTACACCTTC.

The rearrangement links TRBV9 to TRBJ1-2, with D unresolved. The CDR3 length is 14 residues. V was shortened by 0 bases and J by 4 bases, with 10 bases between the two germline ends. Per germline, CDR1 SGDLS and CDR2 YYNGEE. The CDR3 DNA is TGTGCCAGCAGCGTAGGGGTGCAGCTCTATGGCTACACCTTC. Its protein is CASSVGVQLYGYTF. Variable domain in full (rest from reference TRBV9 and TRBJ1-2): DSGVTQTPKHLITATGQRVTLRCSPRSGDLSVYWYQQSLDQGLQFLIQYYNGEERAKGNILERFSAQQFPDLHSELNLSSLELGDSALYFCASSVGVQLYGYTFGSGTRLTVV.

This clone came up a few times. The gene calls are TRBV18 and TRBJ2-2; TRBD2 matches at 11 bases. The ends lost 0 bases at V and 6 bases at J; junction bases unmatched: 3. The CDR3 is 16 amino acids. Germline V gene data show CDR1 as KGHSH and CDR2 as LQKENI. This chain's CDR3 is CASSPPGLAGAGELFF. The CDR3 DNA follows: TGTGCCAGCTCACCACCCGGACTAGCGGGCGCCGGGGAGCTGTTTTTT. Full variable domain (missing parts from reference TRBV18 and TRBJ2-2): NAGVMQNPRHLVRRRGQEARLRCSPMKGHSHVYWYRQLPEEGLKFMVYLQKENIIDESGMPKERFSAEFPKEGPSILRIQQVVRGDSAAYFCASSPPGLAGAGELFFGEGSRLTVL.

There are a few counts of this clone. This chain uses TRBV7-9 with TRBJ2-5; no clear D. The CDR3 is 12 amino acids. The V end was cut by 1 base, the J end by 6 bases, with 6 bases between. Germline loops: CDR1 SEHNR, CDR2 FQNEAQ (reference sequence). The CDR3 nucleotides read TGTGCCAGCAGCTTAGGTCAGCAGACCCAGTACTTC. This encodes CASSLGQQTQYF. Based on the CDR3 plus reference TRBV7-9 and TRBJ2-5, the full variable domain is DTGVSQNPRHKITKRGQNVTFRCDPISEHNRLYWYRQTLGQGPEFLTYFQNEAQLEKSRLLSDRFSAERPKGSFSTLEIQRTEQGDSAMYLCASSLGQQTQYFGPGTRLLVL.

This chain uses TRBV2 with TRBJ1-2; TRBD1 agrees at 10 bases. V shed 6 bases, J shed 8 bases, and the junction held 6 bases outside the gene matches. The CDR3 loop spans 13 amino acids. Germline-derived CDR1 and CDR2 are SNHLY and FYNNEI. The CDR3 sequence is CASRGTGDDGYTF. The CDR3 bases are TGTGCCAGCAGGGGGACAGGGGATGACGGCTACACCTTC.

The CDR3 sequence: CASSMAASLNEQFF. CDR3 bases: TGTGCCAGTAGTATGGCGGCCTCCCTGAATGAGCAGTTCTTC. This rearrangement joins TRBV19 to TRBJ2-1, with D unclear. CDR3 size: 14 residues. The germline CDR1 and CDR2 sequences are LNHDA and SQIVND (reference sequence). V lost 3 bases and J lost 7, with 13 bases in between.

The CDR3 loop reads CASSLKAAANTGELFF. CDR3 DNA: TGTGCCAGCAGCTTGAAAGCAGCCGCGAACACCGGGGAGCTGTTTTTT. The chain uses TRBV5-4 and TRBJ2-2, with D uncertain. The V end was cut by 1 base, the J end by 0 bases, with 10 bases between. The V gene's germline CDR1 is SGHNT and CDR2 YYREEE (reference sequence). The CDR3 totals 16 residues. The complete variable domain, with remaining parts taken from reference TRBV5-4 and TRBJ2-2, reads ETGVTQSPTHLIKTRGQQVTLRCSSQSGHNTVSWYQQALGQGPQFIFQYYREEENGRGNFPPRFSGLQFPNYSSELNVNALELDDSALYLCASSLKAAANTGELFFGEGSRLTVL.

The rearrangement uses TRBV6-6 and TRBJ2-1; D possibly corresponds to TRBD2 (6 bases). V was cut by 5 bases and J by 0 bases, with 11 bases left in between. The CDR3 sequence is 15 residues long. CDR1 MNHNY and CDR2 SVGAGI come from the germline V gene (reference sequence). CDR3 nucleotides: TGTGCCAGCAGTCCAAGCGGGCTCTCCTACAATGAGCAGTTCTTC. Its translation is CASSPSGLSYNEQFF.

The CDR3 sequence: CASKKLDYPRSGGSSYEQYF. CDR3 sequence (DNA): TGCGCCAGTAAGAAGCTTGACTATCCTCGTAGCGGGGGGAGCTCCTACGAGCAGTACTTC. This chain connects TRBV5-1 to TRBJ2-7, with TRBD2 matching over 10 bases. Unmatched junction bases numbered 23, after V lost 8 bases and J lost 0 bases. Germline CDR1 is SGHRS and CDR2 is YFSETQ. The CDR3 runs 20 residues.

This clone has just a few counts. The V call is TRBV19, the J call TRBJ1-5; D is unresolved. Germline-derived CDR1 and CDR2 are LNHDA and SQIVND (reference sequence). V was trimmed by 7 bases and J by 6 bases, leaving 13 bases between them. The CDR3 covers 13 residues. The CDR3 region is CASMRGVGQPQHF. Written as DNA, the CDR3 is TGTGCCAGTATGCGAGGAGTTGGTCAGCCCCAGCATTTT.